This TCR beta chain is from a study of T-cell memory formation after mild COVID-19. Comments on this clonotype: The antigen is unknown.

Per the germline V gene, CDR1 is GTSNPN and CDR2 is SVGIG (reference sequence). The CDR3 contains 13 residues. Trimming pared 3 bases from V and 9 bases from J, leaving 17 bases between. TCRdb passed the 5' RACE reads through MiXCR, listing each CDR3 protein once. This table has over 150,000 distinct CDR3 sequences, around a sixth appearing once. Study-wide findings and caveats: Clones that contracted clustered mainly in CM and EM if CD4+ and in EMRA if CD8+. Second-wave clones with a day 37 peak had unconfirmed SARS-CoV-2 specificity. Whereas later expanders leaned CD4+, clones contracting day 15 to 85 showed a balanced CD4/CD8 makeup.

This clonotype was obtained from a man between 18 and 29 years old who had mild COVID-19 (a few samples of this study predate the infection). Cell type and time point are not known. The rearrangement uses TRBV30 and TRBJ1-1; D not resolved. Sequenced input: PBMCs or a T cell subset sorted from them (not recorded which). CDR3 loop: CAWSPGETLKAFF. In nucleotides, the CDR3 is TGTGCCTGGAGCCCGGGAGAAACCCTGAAAGCTTTCTTT.